The clone carrying this T cell receptor beta chain was recorded only once. The CDR3 length is 18 residues. CDR1 and CDR2 (germline): SGHRS, YFSETQ. V dropped 1 base and J dropped 0; count of bases not matched to a gene: 6. The data were taken from a study of blood T cells in healthy people across ages. The second PCR ran 7 to 11 cycles with a sample-barcoded 5' primer and J-beta primers. Carrying 12 random nucleotides, a template-switch adaptor labeled each individual cDNA molecule. A single record per CDR3 protein comes from TCRdb applying MiXCR to the 5' RACE reads. Among roughly 1.9 million distinct CDR3 sequences, about two fifths were seen once, and the ten largest hold 23%. Healthy Caucasians from Russia aged roughly 6 to 95 served as donors. Per sample, at least 5 micrograms of total RNA were extracted.

This receptor was identified in a human donor in good health. This chain connects TRBV5-1 to TRBJ2-3; 12 nucleotides agree with TRBD2. Sequenced sample: blood. This CDR3 reads CASSLLLAGGASTDTQYF. CDR3 DNA sequence: TGCGCCAGCAGCTTGCTACTAGCGGGGGGTGCTAGCACAGATACGCAGTATTTT.